This T cell receptor beta chain was observed in a study of blood T cell repertoires in COVID-19. Study-wide background: Acute-phase and convalescent COVID-19 samples originated in the United States, Italy and Spain. Sources were T cells, B-cell-depleted T cells, or PBMCs; the material itself was cDNA or gDNA.

Authors' processing steps: Reference gene primers were amplified, and this amplification served to estimate nucleated cell counts. The repertoire was sequenced with immunoSEQ multiplex PCR; TCRdb's copy has only in-frame clones and lacks some. V, J and clone size reflect that table, while D and trimming were determined from the DNA. Here the sample spans some 38,000 clones, 75% to 90% being singletons. There are 17 residues in the CDR3. Trimming shortened V by 0 bases and J by 7 bases, and 17 bases separated the two germline ends. Germline values: CDR1 SGHTS, CDR2 YDEGEE. The sequencing sample was made of peripheral blood. The receptor's source is a man between 60 and 75 years old with active or convalescent COVID-19. The chain has TRBV5-8 and TRBJ1-6, with a weak D call TRBD1 (6 bases). The CDR3, as DNA: TGTGCCAGCAGCTTGGTAACAGGGAGATTTAGGAATTCACCCCTCCACTTT. Amino acid sequence: CASSLVTGRFRNSPLHF.